This T cell receptor (beta chain) was recorded in a study of cytomegalovirus exposure and HLA in healthy donors. Study in general: According to later analysis, the same platform produced the 100 to 150 validation and several hundred first-cohort repertoires. Study-level points and caveats: The study put around 180 TCR beta chains on its list as cytomegalovirus-associated.

Note on this clone: Its target is unknown.

Germline CDR1 reads SGHRS; CDR2 reads YFSETQ. V gave up 1 base and J gave up 7 bases; unmatched junction bases: 7. The CDR3 length is 14 residues. Method: immunoSEQ multiplex PCR; TCRdb's copy keeps in-frame clones and lacks some. The sample lists roughly 130,000 clones; almost 90% were seen once. The J gene is TRBJ1-1, the V gene TRBV5-1; TRBD1 matches 7 bases. The receptor comes from a man aged 25-40 years in good health and CMV-seronegative. Sequenced input: PBMCs. CDR3 sequence reads: CASSLRTGNYEAFF. Here the CDR3 DNA reads TGCGCCAGCAGCTTGCGGACAGGAAATTATGAAGCTTTCTTT.